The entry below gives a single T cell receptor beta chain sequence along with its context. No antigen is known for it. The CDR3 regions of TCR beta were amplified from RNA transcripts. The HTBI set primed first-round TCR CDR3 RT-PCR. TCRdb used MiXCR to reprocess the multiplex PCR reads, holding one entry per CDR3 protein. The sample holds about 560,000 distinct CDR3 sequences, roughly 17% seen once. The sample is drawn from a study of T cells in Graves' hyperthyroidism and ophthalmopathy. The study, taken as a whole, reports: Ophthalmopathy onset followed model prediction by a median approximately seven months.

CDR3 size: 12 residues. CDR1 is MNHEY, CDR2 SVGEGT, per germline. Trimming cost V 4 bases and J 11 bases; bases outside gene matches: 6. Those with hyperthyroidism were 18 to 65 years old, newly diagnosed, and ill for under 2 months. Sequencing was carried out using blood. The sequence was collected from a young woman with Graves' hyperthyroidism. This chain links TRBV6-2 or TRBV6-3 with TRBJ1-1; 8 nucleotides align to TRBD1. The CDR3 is CASSWDRRNAFF. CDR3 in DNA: TGTGCCAGCAGTTGGGACAGGAGAAACGCTTTCTTT.